The present T cell receptor (beta chain) was sequenced within a study of cytomegalovirus exposure and HLA in healthy donors. The CDR3 covers 17 residues. Germline CDR1 and CDR2: MNHNS and SASEGT. V trimming: 4 bases; J trimming: 0 bases; junction bases outside the gene matches: 12. PCR used 60 Vbeta primers and 13 Jbeta primers. The protocol was immunoSEQ multiplex PCR, while the TCRdb copy is restricted to in-frame clones and leaves out a portion. Among about 70,000 clones listed, roughly 90% were seen once. Study findings and constraints: Among TCR beta chains of equal frequency, HLA-associated ones were more clonally expanded in a later analysis.

This clone was detected only a few times. Its antigen is undetermined. The chain has TRBV6-1 and TRBJ2-7; 7 positions match TRBD1. This receptor was taken from a young woman in good health and CMV-seronegative. The sample comprised PBMCs. CDR3 in amino acids: CASSVGQTGMISYEQYF. The CDR3 DNA sequence: TGTGCCAGCAGTGTGGGTCAGACAGGGATGATCTCCTACGAGCAGTACTTC.